This T cell receptor beta chain was sequenced during a study of blood T cell repertoires in COVID-19. The wider study: The analysed material was cDNA or gDNA that came from T cells, B-cell-depleted T cells, or PBMCs.

Authors' processing steps: From reference gene primer amplification, estimates of nucleated cell counts were derived. Repertoires were generated with immunoSEQ multiplex PCR, while TCRdb's copy carries only in-frame clones and drops some. The V and J calls and clone size come from that table; D and trimming were worked out from the DNA. The sample holds 150,000 to 200,000 clones, roughly 84% seen once. This CDR3 has 14 residues. Trimming took 2 bases from V and 8 from J, leaving 15 bases between them. The V gene's germline CDR1 is LGHNA and CDR2 YSLEER. Cohort 3 donors were reported recovered after two negative PCRs, clearance, or symptom resolution.

The specimen was PBMCs or T cells enriched from blood (not recorded which). V is TRBV4-3 and J is TRBJ1-2, with no clear D. This TCR was recovered from a woman in her 50s who had recovered from COVID-19. The CDR3 coding sequence is TGCGCCAGCAGCCAAACGACTGGGAGTCGGGGCTACACCTTC. Protein: CASSQTTGSRGYTF.